These 7 T cell receptor beta chains originate from one sample sequenced in a study of blood T cell repertoires in COVID-19. Assay: immunoSEQ multiplex PCR; the TCRdb copy retains only in-frame clones and omits some. The table lists roughly 290,000 clones, around 85% of them singletons. Sequencing used peripheral blood. The receptor set was obtained from a human donor with COVID-19, enrolled during active disease. The donor label of this sample is uncertain.

This chain links TRBV9 with TRBJ2-1; TRBD2 aligns across 8 bases. The CDR3 is made up of 18 amino acids. J was trimmed by 0 bases and V by 4 bases; bases with no gene match: 12. The germline V gene has CDR1 SGDLS and CDR2 YYNGEE. CDR3 region: CASSLDEGGRRSYNEQFF. The CDR3 DNA reads TGTGCCAGCAGCCTTGATGAGGGCGGGAGGCGCTCCTACAATGAGCAGTTCTTC.

This chain joins TRBV30 and TRBJ2-7; D uncertain. The CDR3 contains 11 residues. The V end was cut by 5 bases, the J end by 3 bases, with 8 bases between. Germline loops: CDR1 GTSNPN, CDR2 SVGIG (reference sequence). The CDR3 is CAWSDDYEQYF. Here the CDR3 DNA reads TGTGCCTGGTCAGATGACTACGAGCAGTACTTC.

The chain uses TRBV7-9 and TRBJ1-2; 11 bases match TRBD1. This CDR3 has 15 amino acids. CDR1 is SEHNR and CDR2 is FQNEAQ in the germline V gene (reference sequence). V lost 3 bases to trimming and J lost 5 bases; unmatched junction nucleotides: 5. CDR3 DNA: TGTGCCAGCAGCTTGGGGACAGGGGGGCAGTATGGCTACACCTTC. Its protein is CASSLGTGGQYGYTF.

This chain uses TRBV6-2 or TRBV6-3 with TRBJ2-1, with 8 bases lining up with TRBD2. This CDR3 is built from 15 residues. The germline gives CDR1 MNHEY, CDR2 SVGEGT. The V gene end was trimmed by 5 bases and the J gene end by 2 bases; junction bases not matched to a gene: 5. The CDR3 region has the DNA TGTGCCAGCAGTCTAGCGGGCGGTACCTACAATGAGCAGTTCTTC. Encoded protein: CASSLAGGTYNEQFF.

The rearrangement joins TRBV19 to TRBJ2-7, with 9 positions matching TRBD1. V shed 7 bases and J 3 bases; nucleotides not matched to a gene: 7. The CDR3 is 14 residues long. Germline values: CDR1 LNHDA, CDR2 SQIVND (reference sequence). CDR3 DNA sequence: TGTGCCAGTACCCTCAAGGACAGGGGCTACGAGCAGTACTTC. Amino acid sequence: CASTLKDRGYEQYF. Filled out from reference TRBV19 and TRBJ2-7, the complete variable domain reads DGGITQSPKYLFRKEGQNVTLSCEQNLNHDAMYWYRQDPGQGLRLIYYSQIVNDFQKGDIAEGYSVSREKKESFPLTVTSAQKNPTAFYLCASTLKDRGYEQYFGPGTRLTVT.

The chain is built from TRBV30 and TRBJ1-4, with D possibly matching TRBD1 (6 bases). Germline CDR1 reads GTSNPN; CDR2 reads SVGIG (reference sequence). The length of the CDR3 is 11 residues. Trimming left V 2 bases short and J 12 bases short, with 10 bases between. The CDR3: CAWSPQGELFF. The CDR3 region has the DNA TGTGCCTGGAGTCCACAGGGAGAACTGTTTTTT.

This chain joins TRBV2 and TRBJ1-6, with no clear D. Deletions cut 5 bases from V and 7 bases from J, with 15 bases between. Looked up from germline, CDR1 is SNHLY and CDR2 is FYNNEI. The CDR3 covers 15 residues. This CDR3 reads CASSPLRDGNSPLHF. CDR3 DNA sequence: TGTGCCAGCAGTCCCCTCCGAGACGGGAATTCACCCCTCCACTTT.